What follows are 14 T cell receptor beta chains derived from one specimen sequenced in a study of T cells in Graves' hyperthyroidism and ophthalmopathy. Template material for amplifying TCR beta CDR3 regions consisted of RNA transcripts. The primer set for the first-round RT-PCR of the TCR CDR3 was HTBI. TCRdb independently ran MiXCR on the multiplex PCR reads; one entry per CDR3 protein. The sample carries about 400,000 distinct CDR3 sequences, about 14% recorded once. The sequenced sample was blood. The receptor set was obtained from a man aged 50 to 60 with Graves' ophthalmopathy.

In this sample, this clonotype turned up a few times. The CDR3 DNA sequence: TGTGCCAGCAACGTGTATGAGACCCAGTACTTC. As protein: CASNVYETQYF. The gene calls are TRBV2 and TRBJ2-5, with D hard to call. Germline lookup yields CDR1 SNHLY and CDR2 FYNNEI. Deletions cut 7 bases from V and 5 bases from J, with 8 bases between. The CDR3 covers 11 residues.

This clonotype was detected a few times. The chain has TRBV3-1 and TRBJ2-1; D perhaps matches TRBD2 (6 bases). CDR3 length equals 13 residues. The germline gives CDR1 LGHDT, CDR2 YNNKEL (reference sequence). V gave up 6 bases and J gave up 9 bases, with 15 bases separating them. The CDR3 here is CASSPFRGGEQFF. CDR3 sequence (DNA): TGTGCCAGCAGTCCCTTTCGGGGAGGTGAGCAGTTCTTC.

This clonotype was seen at least ten times. The chain is built from TRBV20-1 and TRBJ1-1, with D unresolved. The CDR3 is 11 residues long. CDR1 is DFQATT, CDR2 SNEGSKA, per germline (reference sequence). V was shortened by 6 bases and J by 3 bases, with 8 bases between the two germline ends. CDR3 residues: CSAGRDTEAFF. As DNA, the CDR3 is TGCAGTGCCGGGCGAGACACTGAAGCTTTCTTT.

The V gene is TRBV6-1, the J gene TRBJ2-7; D assignment may be TRBD1 or TRBD2 (6 bases each). The CDR3 sequence is 14 residues long. V lost 8 bases and J 2 bases, leaving 16 bases between the germline ends. Germline CDR1 MNHNS, CDR2 SASEGT. The CDR3 nucleotides read TGTGCCAGCCGAGTTGGGGGGCAGACCTACGAGCAGTACTTC. Amino acids: CASRVGGQTYEQYF.

This clonotype was observed a few times. As DNA, the CDR3 is TGCGCCAGCAGCTTGGGGGATCTAGCGTCAGATACGCAGTATTTT. Its translation is CASSLGDLASDTQYF. J is TRBJ2-3 and V is TRBV5-1; D may be TRBD2 (6 bases). The CDR3 loop spans 15 amino acids. V was pared by 0 bases and J by 4 bases, with 12 bases between. Germline-derived CDR1 and CDR2 are SGHRS and YFSETQ.

There are many counts of this clonotype. The chain joins TRBV3-1 to TRBJ2-7; no clear D. Trimming took off 1 base at V and 0 bases at J, with 7 bases between the two ends. This CDR3 comprises 14 residues. Germline V lookup: CDR1 LGHDT, CDR2 YNNKEL (reference sequence). The CDR3 DNA reads as TGTGCCAGCAGCCAAGCTGGTAGCTCCTACGAGCAGTACTTC. Translated: CASSQAGSSYEQYF.

The CDR3 here is CASRGQRLYEQYF. CDR3 bases: TGTGCCAGCAGGGGACAGCGTCTCTACGAGCAGTACTTC. This chain joins TRBV11-1 and TRBJ2-7; TRBD1 agrees at 7 bases. V was clipped by 6 bases and J by 3 bases; unmatched bases: 5. The CDR3 spans 13 residues. Germline V gene sequence: CDR1 SGHAT, CDR2 FQDESV (reference sequence).

Many counts were recorded for this clonotype. The chain carries TRBV30 and TRBJ2-3; D remains unclear. V was shortened by 4 bases and J by 0 bases, with 14 bases between the two germline ends. Germline V gene data show CDR1 as GTSNPN and CDR2 as SVGIG (reference sequence). This CDR3 comprises 15 residues. CDR3 DNA: TGTGCCTGGAATTTGGGGTCTGCTAGCACAGATACGCAGTATTTT. Its protein is CAWNLGSASTDTQYF.

As for this clonotype: A junction boundary mismatches the germline segment, possibly from a read error. The chain combines TRBV10-3 with TRBJ2-1; 9 nucleotides match TRBD2. This CDR3 contains 14 residues. CDR1 and CDR2 from the germline V gene are ENHRY and SYGVKD. The CDR3, as DNA: TGTGCCATCGGTGAAGGACTAGCGTACAATGAGCAGTTCTTC. Protein: CAIGEGLAYNEQFF.

This clonotype was observed many times. The gene calls are TRBV10-3 and TRBJ2-7; tentatively, D is TRBD1 (6 bases). The V end was cut by 0 bases, the J end by 0 bases, with 9 bases between. The CDR3 covers 15 residues. From germline, CDR1 is ENHRY and CDR2 SYGVKD. CDR3 bases: TGTGCCATCAGTGAGTCAAGGGGGAGCTCCTACGAGCAGTACTTC. It encodes CAISESRGSSYEQYF.

There are a few counts of this clonotype. This sequence joins TRBV29-1 and TRBJ2-1; D is unresolved. The CDR3 is 16 residues long. V was pared by 6 bases and J by 0 bases, with 18 bases between. Germline V gene data show CDR1 as SQVTM and CDR2 as ANQGSEA. The CDR3: CSVLLQAWASYNEQFF. The CDR3 nucleotides are TGCAGCGTCCTATTGCAAGCCTGGGCCTCCTACAATGAGCAGTTCTTC.

This clonotype has ten or more counts. This CDR3 is CSVVRDLAGVSYNEQFF. The CDR3 DNA follows: TGCAGCGTTGTGAGGGACCTAGCGGGAGTTTCCTACAATGAGCAGTTCTTC. The chain links TRBV29-1 to TRBJ2-1; 10 nucleotides match TRBD2. The V segment lost 4 bases and the J segment 1 base; nucleotides outside the gene matches: 10. CDR1 and CDR2 from the germline V gene are SQVTM and ANQGSEA. The CDR3 is 17 residues long.

This clonotype was seen a few times. The V gene is TRBV7-9, the J gene TRBJ2-3; the match to TRBD2 covers 8 bases. Per germline, CDR1 SEHNR and CDR2 FQNEAQ (reference sequence). This CDR3 is built from 15 residues. Losses at the gene ends were 5 bases for V and 2 bases for J; bases not matched to a gene: 6. CDR3 sequence reads: CASSTSGSNTDTQYF. CDR3 DNA sequence: TGTGCCAGCAGCACGAGCGGGAGTAACACAGATACGCAGTATTTT.

This clonotype was observed a few times. This sequence joins TRBV9 and TRBJ2-5, with TRBD1 identical over 7 bases. V gave up 4 bases and J gave up 2 bases; unmatched junction bases: 8. CDR1 is SGDLS and CDR2 is YYNGEE in the germline V gene. This CDR3 contains 15 residues. CDR3 DNA sequence: TGTGCCAGCAGCCGTACCGGGACAGTACAAGAGACCCAGTACTTC. This gives the protein CASSRTGTVQETQYF.